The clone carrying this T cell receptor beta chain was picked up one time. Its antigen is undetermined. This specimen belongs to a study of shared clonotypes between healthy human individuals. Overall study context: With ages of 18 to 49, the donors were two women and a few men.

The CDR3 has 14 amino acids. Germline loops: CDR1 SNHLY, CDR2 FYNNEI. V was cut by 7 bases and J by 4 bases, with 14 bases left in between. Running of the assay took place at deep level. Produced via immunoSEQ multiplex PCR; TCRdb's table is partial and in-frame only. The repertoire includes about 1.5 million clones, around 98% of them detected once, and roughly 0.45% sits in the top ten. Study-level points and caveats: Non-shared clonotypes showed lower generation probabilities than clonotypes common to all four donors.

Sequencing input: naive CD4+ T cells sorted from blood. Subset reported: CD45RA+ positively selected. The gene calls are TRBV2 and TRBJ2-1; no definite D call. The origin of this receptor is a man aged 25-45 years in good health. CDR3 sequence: CASKDHRGYNEQFF. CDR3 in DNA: TGTGCCAGCAAGGACCATCGAGGTTACAATGAGCAGTTCTTC.